This T cell receptor (beta chain) was obtained from a study of cytomegalovirus exposure and HLA in healthy donors. Vbeta (60) and Jbeta (13) primers were used in the PCR. Profiled with immunoSEQ multiplex PCR; TCRdb holds only in-frame clones, not every one. The table includes roughly 100,000 clones, about 70% detected once. Germline V gene sequence: CDR1 KGHSH, CDR2 LQKENI. V lost 3 bases to trimming and J lost 5 bases; unmatched junction nucleotides: 2. This CDR3 comprises 13 residues. The sample consisted of PBMCs. The chain combines TRBV18 with TRBJ2-5; the match to TRBD2 covers 8 bases. The sequence was collected from a female donor in good health and CMV-seronegative. The CDR3 DNA is TGTGCCAGCTCACCGGGACTAGAGGAGACCCAGTACTTC. It encodes CASSPGLEETQYF. Combining the CDR3 with reference TRBV18 and TRBJ2-5 gives the whole variable domain NAGVMQNPRHLVRRRGQEARLRCSPMKGHSHVYWYRQLPEEGLKFMVYLQKENIIDESGMPKERFSAEFPKEGPSILRIQQVVRGDSAAYFCASSPGLEETQYFGPGTRLLVL.